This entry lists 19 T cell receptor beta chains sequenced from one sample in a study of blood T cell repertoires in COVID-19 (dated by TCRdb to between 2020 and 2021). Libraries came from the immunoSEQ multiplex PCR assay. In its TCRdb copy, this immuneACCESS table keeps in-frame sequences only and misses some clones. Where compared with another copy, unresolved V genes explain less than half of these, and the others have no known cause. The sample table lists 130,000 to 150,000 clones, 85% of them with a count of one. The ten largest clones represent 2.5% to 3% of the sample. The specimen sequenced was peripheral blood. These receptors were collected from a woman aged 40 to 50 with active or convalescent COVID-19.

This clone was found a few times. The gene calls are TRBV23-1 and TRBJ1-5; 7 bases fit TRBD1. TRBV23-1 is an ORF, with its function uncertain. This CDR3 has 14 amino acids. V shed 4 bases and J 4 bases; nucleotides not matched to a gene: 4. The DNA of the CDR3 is TGCGCCAGCAGTCGGGGACAGCGGAATCAGCCCCAGCATTTT. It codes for CASSRGQRNQPQHF.

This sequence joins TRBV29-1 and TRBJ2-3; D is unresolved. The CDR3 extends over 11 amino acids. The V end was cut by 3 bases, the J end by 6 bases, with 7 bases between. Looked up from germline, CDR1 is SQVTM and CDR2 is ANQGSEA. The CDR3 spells CSVDPQDTQYF. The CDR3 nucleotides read TGCAGCGTTGACCCGCAGGATACGCAGTATTTT.

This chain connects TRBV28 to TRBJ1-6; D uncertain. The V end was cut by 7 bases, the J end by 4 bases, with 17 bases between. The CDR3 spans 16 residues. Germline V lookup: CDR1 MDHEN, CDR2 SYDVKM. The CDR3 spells CASNSLGLFYNSPLHF. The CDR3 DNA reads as TGTGCCAGCAACAGTTTGGGTCTTTTTTATAATTCACCCCTCCACTTT.

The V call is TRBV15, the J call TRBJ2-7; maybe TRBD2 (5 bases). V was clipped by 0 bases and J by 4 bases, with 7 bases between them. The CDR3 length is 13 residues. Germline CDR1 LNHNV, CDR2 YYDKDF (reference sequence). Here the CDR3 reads CATSRDRGYEQYF. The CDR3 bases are TGTGCCACCAGCAGAGATCGGGGTTACGAGCAGTACTTC.

CDR3 nucleotides: TGTGCCAGCAGCCCAAACACCCGGGGGGGACACAGTAATGAAAAACTGTTTTTT. Translation gives CASSPNTRGGHSNEKLFF. This sequence joins TRBV11-2 and TRBJ1-4; TRBD1 might be the D (6 bases). The CDR3 is 18 residues long. The germline CDR1 and CDR2 sequences are SGHAT and FQNNGV. V was cut by 5 bases and J by 4 bases, with 23 bases left in between.

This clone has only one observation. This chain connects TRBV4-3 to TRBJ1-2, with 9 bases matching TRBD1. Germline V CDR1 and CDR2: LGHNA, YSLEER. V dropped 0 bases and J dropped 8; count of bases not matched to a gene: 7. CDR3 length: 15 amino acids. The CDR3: CASSQDDGTGMGYTF. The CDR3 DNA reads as TGCGCCAGCAGCCAAGATGACGGGACAGGGATGGGCTACACCTTC.

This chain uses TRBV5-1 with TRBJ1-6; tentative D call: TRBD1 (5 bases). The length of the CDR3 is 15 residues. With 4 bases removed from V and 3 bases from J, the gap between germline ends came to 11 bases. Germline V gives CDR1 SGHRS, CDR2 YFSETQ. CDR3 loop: CASSLDSLYNSPLHF. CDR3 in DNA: TGCGCCAGCAGCCTAGACAGCCTCTATAATTCACCCCTCCACTTT. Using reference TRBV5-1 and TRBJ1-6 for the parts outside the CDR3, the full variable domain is KAGVTQTPRYLIKTRGQQVTLSCSPISGHRSVSWYQQTPGQGLQFLFEYFSETQRNKGNFPGRFSGRQFSNSRSEMNVSTLELGDSALYLCASSLDSLYNSPLHFGNGTRLTVT.

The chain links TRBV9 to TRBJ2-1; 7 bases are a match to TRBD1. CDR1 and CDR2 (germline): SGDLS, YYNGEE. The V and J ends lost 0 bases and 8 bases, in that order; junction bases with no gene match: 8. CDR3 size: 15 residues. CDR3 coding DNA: TGTGCCAGCAGCGTAGACAGGGGCCTTCTCGATGAGCAGTTCTTC. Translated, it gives CASSVDRGLLDEQFF.

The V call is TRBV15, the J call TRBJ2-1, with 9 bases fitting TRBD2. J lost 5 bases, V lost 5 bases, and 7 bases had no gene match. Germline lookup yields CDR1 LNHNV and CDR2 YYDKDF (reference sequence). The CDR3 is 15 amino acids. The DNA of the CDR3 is TGTGCCACCAGCTCCCCCCCTAGCGGGGACAATGAGCAGTTCTTC. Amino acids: CATSSPPSGDNEQFF.

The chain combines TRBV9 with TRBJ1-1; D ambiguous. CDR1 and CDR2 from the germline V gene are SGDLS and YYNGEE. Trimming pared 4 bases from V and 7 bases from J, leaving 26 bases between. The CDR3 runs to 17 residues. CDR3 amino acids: CASSPSQRVVLYGEAFF. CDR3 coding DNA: TGTGCCAGCAGCCCCTCGCAGAGGGTTGTGCTGTATGGTGAAGCTTTCTTT.

The chain's CDR3 is CASSSGLAGVTGELFF. The CDR3 coding sequence is TGTGCCAGCAGTTCCGGACTAGCGGGAGTCACCGGGGAGCTGTTTTTT. The genes are TRBV27 and TRBJ2-2, with 13 bases fitting TRBD2. CDR3 size: 16 residues. J was trimmed by 4 bases and V by 4 bases; bases with no gene match: 3. Germline lookup yields CDR1 MNHEY and CDR2 SMNVEV (reference sequence).

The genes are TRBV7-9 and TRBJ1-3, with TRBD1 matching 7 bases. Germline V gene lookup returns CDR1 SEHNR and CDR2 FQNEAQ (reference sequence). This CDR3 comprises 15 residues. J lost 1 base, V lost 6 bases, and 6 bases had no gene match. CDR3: CASRPQGTSGNTIYF. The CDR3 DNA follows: TGTGCCAGCAGGCCACAGGGGACATCTGGAAACACCATATATTTT.

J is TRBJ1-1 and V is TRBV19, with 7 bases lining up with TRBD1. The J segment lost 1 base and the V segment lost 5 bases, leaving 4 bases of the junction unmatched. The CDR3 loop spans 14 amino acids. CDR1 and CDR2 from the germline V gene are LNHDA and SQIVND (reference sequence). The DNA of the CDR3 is TGTGCCAGTAGTGACAGGGTATGGAACACTGAAGCTTTCTTT. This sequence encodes CASSDRVWNTEAFF.

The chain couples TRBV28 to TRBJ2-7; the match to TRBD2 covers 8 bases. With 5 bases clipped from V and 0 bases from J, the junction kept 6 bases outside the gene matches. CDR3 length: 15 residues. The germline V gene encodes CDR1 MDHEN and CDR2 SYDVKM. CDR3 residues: CASSSPGGGSYEQYF. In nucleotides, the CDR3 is TGTGCCAGCAGTAGCCCGGGGGGGGGCTCCTACGAGCAGTACTTC.

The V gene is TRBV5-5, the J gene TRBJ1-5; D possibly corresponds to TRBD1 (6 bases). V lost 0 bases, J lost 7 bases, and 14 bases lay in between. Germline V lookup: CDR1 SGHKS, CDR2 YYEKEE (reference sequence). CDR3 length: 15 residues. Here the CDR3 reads CASSLDPQGIQPQHF. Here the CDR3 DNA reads TGTGCCAGCAGCTTGGATCCCCAGGGGATCCAGCCCCAGCATTTT.

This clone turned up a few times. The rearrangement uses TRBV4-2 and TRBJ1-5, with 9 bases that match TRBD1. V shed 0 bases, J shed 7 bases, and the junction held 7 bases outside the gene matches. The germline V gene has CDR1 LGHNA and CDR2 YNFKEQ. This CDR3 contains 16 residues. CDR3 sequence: CASSQEGTGREQPQHF. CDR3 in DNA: TGTGCCAGCAGCCAAGAGGGGACAGGGAGGGAACAGCCCCAGCATTTT.

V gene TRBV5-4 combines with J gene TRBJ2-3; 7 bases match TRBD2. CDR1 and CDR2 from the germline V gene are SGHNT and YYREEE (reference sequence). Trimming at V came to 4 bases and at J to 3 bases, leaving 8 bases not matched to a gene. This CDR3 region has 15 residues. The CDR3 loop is CASSPNRAGTDTQYF. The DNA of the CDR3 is TGTGCCAGCAGCCCAAACAGAGCGGGGACAGATACGCAGTATTTT.

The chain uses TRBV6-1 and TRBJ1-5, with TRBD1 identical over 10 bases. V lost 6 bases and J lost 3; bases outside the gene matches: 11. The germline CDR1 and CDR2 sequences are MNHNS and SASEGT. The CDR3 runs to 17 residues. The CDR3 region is CASRERQGAGNNQPQHF. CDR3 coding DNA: TGTGCCAGCAGGGAACGACAGGGGGCTGGAAACAATCAGCCCCAGCATTTT.

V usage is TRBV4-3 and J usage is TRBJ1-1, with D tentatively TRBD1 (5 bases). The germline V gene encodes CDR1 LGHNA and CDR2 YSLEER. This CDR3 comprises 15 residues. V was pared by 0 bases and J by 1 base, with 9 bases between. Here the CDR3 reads CASSQDQGSNTEAFF. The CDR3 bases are TGCGCCAGCAGCCAAGATCAGGGCTCGAACACTGAAGCTTTCTTT.